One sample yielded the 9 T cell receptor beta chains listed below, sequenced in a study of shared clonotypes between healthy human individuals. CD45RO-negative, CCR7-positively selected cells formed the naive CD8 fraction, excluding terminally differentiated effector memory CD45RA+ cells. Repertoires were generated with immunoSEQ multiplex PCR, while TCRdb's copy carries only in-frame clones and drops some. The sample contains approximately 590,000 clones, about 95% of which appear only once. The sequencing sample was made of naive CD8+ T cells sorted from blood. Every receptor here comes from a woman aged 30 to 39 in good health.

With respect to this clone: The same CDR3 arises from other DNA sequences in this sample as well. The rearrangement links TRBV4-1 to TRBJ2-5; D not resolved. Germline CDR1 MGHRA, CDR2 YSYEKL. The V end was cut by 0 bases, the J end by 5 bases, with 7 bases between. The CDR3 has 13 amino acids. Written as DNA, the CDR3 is TGCGCCAGCAGCCAAGATCTAGAGGAGACCCAGTACTTC. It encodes CASSQDLEETQYF.

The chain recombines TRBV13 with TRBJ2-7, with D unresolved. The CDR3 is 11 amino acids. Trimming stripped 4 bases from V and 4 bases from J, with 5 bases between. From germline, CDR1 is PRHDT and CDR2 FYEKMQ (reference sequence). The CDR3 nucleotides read TGTGCCAGCAGCTCGGGTTACGAGCAGTACTTC. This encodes CASSSGYEQYF.

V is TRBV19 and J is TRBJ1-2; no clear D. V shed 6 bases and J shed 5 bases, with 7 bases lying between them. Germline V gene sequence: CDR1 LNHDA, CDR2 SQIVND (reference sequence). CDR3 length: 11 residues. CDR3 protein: CASSGPYGYTF. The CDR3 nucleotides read TGTGCCAGTAGCGGCCCTTATGGCTACACCTTC.

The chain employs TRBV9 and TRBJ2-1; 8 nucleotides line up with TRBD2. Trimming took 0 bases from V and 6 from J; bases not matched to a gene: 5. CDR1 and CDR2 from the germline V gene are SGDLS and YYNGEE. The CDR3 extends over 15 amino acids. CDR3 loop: CASSVGSGSFNEQFF. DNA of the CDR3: TGTGCCAGCAGCGTAGGAAGCGGGAGTTTCAATGAGCAGTTCTTC.

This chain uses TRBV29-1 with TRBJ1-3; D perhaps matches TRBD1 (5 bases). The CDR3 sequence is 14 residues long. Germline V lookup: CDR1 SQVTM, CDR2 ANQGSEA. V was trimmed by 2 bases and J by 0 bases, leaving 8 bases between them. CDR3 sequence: CSVERQNSGNTIYF. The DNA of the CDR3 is TGCAGCGTTGAAAGACAGAACTCTGGAAACACCATATATTTT.

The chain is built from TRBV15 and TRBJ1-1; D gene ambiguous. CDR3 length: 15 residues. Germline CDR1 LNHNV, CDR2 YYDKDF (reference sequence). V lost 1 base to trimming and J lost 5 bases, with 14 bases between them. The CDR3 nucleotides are TGTGCCACCAGCAGAGGGGAAGGTTTGGATACTGAAGCTTTCTTT. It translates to CATSRGEGLDTEAFF.

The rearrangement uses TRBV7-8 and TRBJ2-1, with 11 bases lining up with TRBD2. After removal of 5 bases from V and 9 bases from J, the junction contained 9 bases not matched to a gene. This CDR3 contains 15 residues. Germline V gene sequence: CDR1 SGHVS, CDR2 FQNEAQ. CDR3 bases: TGTGCCAGCAGCAAAACTAGCGGGAGTGTGGGTGAGCAGTTCTTC. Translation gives CASSKTSGSVGEQFF.

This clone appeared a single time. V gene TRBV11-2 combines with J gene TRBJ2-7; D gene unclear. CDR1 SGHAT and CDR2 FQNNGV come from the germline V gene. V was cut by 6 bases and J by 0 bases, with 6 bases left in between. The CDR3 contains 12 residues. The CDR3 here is CASSSFSYEQYF. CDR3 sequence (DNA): TGTGCCAGCAGTTCATTCTCCTACGAGCAGTACTTC.

The CDR3 DNA follows: TGTGCCAGCAGCTCCGGGACTAGCAGTGGGGGGCAGTACTTC. Translation gives CASSSGTSSGGQYF. The V and J genes are TRBV13 and TRBJ2-7; 9 bases are a match to TRBD2. Germline-derived CDR1 and CDR2 are PRHDT and FYEKMQ (reference sequence). The CDR3 runs 14 residues. Trimming removed 4 bases from V and 9 bases from J; junction bases left unmatched: 10.